Detailed here is one T cell receptor beta chain. The data stem from a study of blood T cell repertoires in COVID-19. At the level of the study: Samples of COVID-19 (acute and convalescent) were obtained from the United States, Italy and Spain.

Germline CDR1 is MGHRA and CDR2 is YSYEKL. Trimming pared 4 bases from V and 13 bases from J, leaving 8 bases between. The CDR3 has 10 amino acids. This table comes from immunoSEQ multiplex PCR, and its TCRdb copy is limited to in-frame clones, with some not included. The sample contains fewer than 60,000 clones, 65% to 85% of which appear only once. This TCR derives from a man older than 75 with COVID-19, enrolled during active disease. Sequenced material: peripheral blood. V is TRBV4-1 and J is TRBJ2-4; the D is unclear. Written as DNA, the CDR3 is TGCGCCAGCAGCCCAGAACTCCAGTACTTC. Its protein is CASSPELQYF.